Following are 13 T cell receptor beta chains from one sample sequenced in a study of OX40 agonist ivuxolimab in advanced cancers. Only in-frame clones appear in the TCRdb table, and some are missing; sequencing was by immunoSEQ multiplex PCR. The data show about 100,000 clones, approximately 90% seen once. The source was CD4+ or CD8+ T cells sorted from blood, collected in a trial of the OX40 agonist ivuxolimab. The receptor set was obtained from an adult with an advanced solid tumor such as melanoma, head and neck, liver or kidney cancer.

The rearrangement links TRBV10-3 to TRBJ2-7; D remains ambiguous. Germline-derived CDR1 and CDR2 are ENHRY and SYGVKD. V was clipped by 6 bases and J by 3 bases, with 9 bases between them. This CDR3 is 12 amino acids long. CDR3 region: CAISLGDYEQYF. CDR3 DNA: TGTGCCATCAGCCTGGGCGACTACGAGCAGTACTTC.

The chain employs TRBV28 and TRBJ1-2, with 7 bases aligning to TRBD1. The CDR3 loop spans 13 amino acids. Germline trimming cut 5 bases from V and 2 bases from J; bases unmatched to any gene: 2. CDR1 MDHEN and CDR2 SYDVKM come from the germline V gene. CDR3 residues: CASSEQGNYGYTF. The DNA for the CDR3 is TGTGCCAGCAGTGAACAGGGGAACTATGGCTACACCTTC.

V usage is TRBV30 and J usage is TRBJ2-2; 13 nucleotides agree with TRBD2. The trim removed 0 bases at V and 7 bases at J, leaving 14 bases unmatched. Germline CDR1 reads GTSNPN; CDR2 reads SVGIG (reference sequence). This CDR3 has 19 amino acids. The CDR3: CAWSVLPGTSGKLGGELFF. CDR3 DNA sequence: TGTGCCTGGAGTGTACTGCCCGGGACTAGCGGGAAATTAGGCGGGGAGCTGTTTTTT.

The rearrangement uses TRBV5-1 and TRBJ1-4; 10 positions agree with TRBD1. This CDR3 comprises 16 residues. J was trimmed by 7 bases and V by 3 bases; bases with no gene match: 9. Germline V gene sequence: CDR1 SGHRS, CDR2 YFSETQ. CDR3 protein: CASSSKGTGEGEKLFF. CDR3 DNA: TGCGCCAGCAGCTCAAAAGGGACAGGGGAGGGTGAAAAACTGTTTTTT. The entire variable domain, with the rest obtained from reference TRBV5-1 and TRBJ1-4, is as follows: KAGVTQTPRYLIKTRGQQVTLSCSPISGHRSVSWYQQTPGQGLQFLFEYFSETQRNKGNFPGRFSGRQFSNSRSEMNVSTLELGDSALYLCASSSKGTGEGEKLFFGSGTQLSVL.

The rearrangement joins TRBV28 to TRBJ1-5, with 7 bases that match TRBD1. Trimming took 5 bases from V and 1 from J; bases not matched to a gene: 5. CDR3 length equals 15 residues. The germline V gene encodes CDR1 MDHEN and CDR2 SYDVKM. The CDR3 nucleotides are TGTGCCAGCAGTCTCCGGGACAGAAGCAATCAGCCCCAGCATTTT. Encoded protein: CASSLRDRSNQPQHF.

The rearrangement joins TRBV5-1 to TRBJ2-3; 7 nucleotides agree with TRBD1. Per germline, CDR1 SGHRS and CDR2 YFSETQ. V shed 5 bases and J 1 base; nucleotides not matched to a gene: 4. The CDR3 is 14 amino acids. The CDR3 here is CASRFDRGTDTQYF. CDR3 in DNA: TGCGCCAGCAGATTCGACAGGGGCACAGATACGCAGTATTTT.

This chain joins TRBV28 and TRBJ2-1; no clear D. The CDR3 is 13 amino acids. The germline CDR1 and CDR2 sequences are MDHEN and SYDVKM. V gave up 2 bases and J gave up 6 bases, with 8 bases separating them. The CDR3 loop reads CASSLQARNEQFF. CDR3 in DNA: TGTGCCAGCAGTTTACAAGCGCGCAATGAGCAGTTCTTC. Variable domain in full (rest from reference TRBV28 and TRBJ2-1): DVKVTQSSRYLVKRTGEKVFLECVQDMDHENMFWYRQDPGLGLRLIYFSYDVKMKEKGDIPEGYSVSREKKERFSLILESASTNQTSMYLCASSLQARNEQFFGPGTRLTVL.

This sequence joins TRBV9 and TRBJ2-5; D remains ambiguous. Germline V gives CDR1 SGDLS, CDR2 YYNGEE. V was trimmed by 4 bases and J by 1 base, leaving 11 bases between them. This CDR3 is built from 14 residues. The CDR3 region is CASSLDGSQETQYF. The CDR3, as DNA: TGTGCCAGCAGCTTGGACGGCAGCCAAGAGACCCAGTACTTC.

The genes are TRBV2 and TRBJ1-4; D perhaps matches TRBD1 (6 bases). CDR1 SNHLY and CDR2 FYNNEI come from the germline V gene. V dropped 4 bases and J dropped 2 bases, with 14 bases sitting between them. This CDR3 contains 16 residues. This chain's CDR3 is CASSGGYRDTNEKLFF. CDR3 DNA: TGTGCCAGCAGTGGGGGCTACAGGGACACTAATGAAAAACTGTTTTTT.

The chain carries TRBV28 and TRBJ1-2; 7 nucleotides match TRBD1. From germline, CDR1 is MDHEN and CDR2 SYDVKM. V shed 7 bases and J 0 bases; nucleotides not matched to a gene: 8. CDR3 length equals 15 residues. CDR3 residues: CASTPGGSANYGYTF. As DNA, the CDR3 is TGTGCCAGCACCCCAGGGGGGTCTGCTAACTATGGCTACACCTTC.

The chain couples TRBV6-1 to TRBJ2-5, with D unclear. The CDR3 sequence is 13 residues long. The germline gives CDR1 MNHNS, CDR2 SASEGT. Trimming shortened V by 6 bases and J by 1 base, and 9 bases separated the two germline ends. Here the CDR3 DNA reads TGTGCCAGCAGCAGGCTCGGCCAAGAGACCCAGTACTTC. Encoded protein: CASSRLGQETQYF.

The rearrangement links TRBV7-8 to TRBJ1-2; no clear D gene. Deletions cut 5 bases from V and 0 bases from J, with 10 bases between. The CDR3 runs 14 residues. The germline V gene has CDR1 SGHVS and CDR2 FQNEAQ. Written as DNA, the CDR3 is TGTGCCAGCAGCGAATCGGGAGCTAACTATGGCTACACCTTC. Translation gives CASSESGANYGYTF.

The gene calls are TRBV5-4 and TRBJ2-7; tentative D call: TRBD1 (6 bases). CDR3 size: 16 residues. The germline V gene encodes CDR1 SGHNT and CDR2 YYREEE (reference sequence). Trimming pared 0 bases from V and 7 bases from J, leaving 20 bases between. The CDR3 region is CASSLDWGLKSLEQYF. Here the CDR3 DNA reads TGTGCCAGCAGCTTGGATTGGGGGCTTAAAAGTTTGGAGCAGTACTTC.